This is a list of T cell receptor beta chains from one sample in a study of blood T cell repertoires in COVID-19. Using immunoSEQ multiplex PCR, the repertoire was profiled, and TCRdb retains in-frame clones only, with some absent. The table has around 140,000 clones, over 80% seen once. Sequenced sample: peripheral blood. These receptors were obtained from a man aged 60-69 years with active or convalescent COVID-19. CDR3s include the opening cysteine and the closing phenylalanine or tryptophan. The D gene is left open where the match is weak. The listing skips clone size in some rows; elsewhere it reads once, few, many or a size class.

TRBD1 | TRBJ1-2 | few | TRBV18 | CASSRTPPSQGAGYGYTF | TGTGCCAGCTCACGGACCCCCCCATCGCAGGGGGCAGGGTATGGCTACACCTTC
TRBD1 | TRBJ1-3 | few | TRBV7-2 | CASSSGQGANTIYF | TGTGCCAGCAGCTCCGGACAGGGTGCAAACACCATATATTTT
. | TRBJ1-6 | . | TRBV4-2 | CASSQELREGVGNNSPLHF | TGTGCCAGCAGCCAAGAACTAAGGGAGGGAGTTGGTAATAATTCACCCCTCCACTTT
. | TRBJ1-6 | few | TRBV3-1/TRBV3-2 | CASSRRTVNNSPLHF | TGTGCCAGCAGCCGACGAACAGTTAATAATTCACCCCTCCACTTT
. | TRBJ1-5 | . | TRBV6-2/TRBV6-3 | CASSPRRVPVGNQPQHF | TGTGCCAGCAGTCCCCGCCGGGTACCAGTGGGCAATCAGCCCCAGCATTTT
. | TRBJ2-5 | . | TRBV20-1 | CSALGEETQYF | TGCAGTGCTCTAGGGGAAGAGACCCAGTACTTC
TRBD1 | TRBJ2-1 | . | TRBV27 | CASSLGTGAVYNEQFF | TGTGCCAGCAGTTTAGGGACAGGGGCCGTGTACAATGAGCAGTTCTTC
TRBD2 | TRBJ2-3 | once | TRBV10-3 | CAISELAGASDTQYF | TGTGCCATCAGTGAGTTAGCGGGGGCTTCAGATACGCAGTATTTT
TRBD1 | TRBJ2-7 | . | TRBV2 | CASSGTGAPLRQYF | TGTGCCAGCAGTGGGACAGGAGCCCCCCTAAGGCAGTACTTC
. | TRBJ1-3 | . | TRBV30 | CAWSGGVVTSSGNTIYF | TGTGCCTGGAGTGGGGGGGTAGTCACTAGCTCTGGAAACACCATATATTTT
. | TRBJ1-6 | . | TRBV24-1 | CATSAGGSSPLHF | TGTGCCACCAGTGCCGGAGGGAGTTCACCCCTCCACTTT
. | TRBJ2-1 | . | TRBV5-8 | CASSSSSGYYNEQFF | TGTGCCAGCAGTTCCTCAAGCGGGTACTACAATGAGCAGTTCTTC
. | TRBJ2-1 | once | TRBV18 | CASSPGETSYNEQFF | TGTGCCAGCTCACCAGGGGAGACCTCCTACAATGAGCAGTTCTTC
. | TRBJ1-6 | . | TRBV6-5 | CASNQGTTYNSPLHF | TGTGCCAGCAACCAGGGGACAACCTATAATTCACCCCTCCACTTT
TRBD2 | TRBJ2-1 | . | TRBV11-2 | CASRPRAGGHNEQFF | TGTGCCAGCAGACCGCGAGCGGGAGGGCACAATGAGCAGTTCTTC
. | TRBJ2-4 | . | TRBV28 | CASSFQGQGNIQYF | TGTGCCAGCAGTTTCCAGGGGCAAGGGAACATTCAGTACTTC
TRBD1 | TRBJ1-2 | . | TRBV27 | CASSPRDRGGRYGYTF | TGTGCCAGCAGTCCCCGGGACAGGGGAGGCCGCTATGGCTACACCTTC
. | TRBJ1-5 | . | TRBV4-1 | CASSQVVNQPQHF | TGCGCCAGCAGCCAAGTAGTAAATCAGCCCCAGCATTTT
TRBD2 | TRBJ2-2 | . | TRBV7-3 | CASSLDGRYTGELFF | TGTGCCAGCAGCTTAGACGGGAGGTACACCGGGGAGCTGTTTTTT
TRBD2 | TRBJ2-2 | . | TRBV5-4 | CASRPGTSGRRTGELFF | TGTGCCAGCAGACCCGGGACTAGCGGGAGGAGGACCGGGGAGCTGTTTTTT
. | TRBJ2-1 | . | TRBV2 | CASSESPDSYNEQFF | TGTGCCAGCAGTGAAAGCCCTGACTCCTACAATGAGCAGTTCTTC
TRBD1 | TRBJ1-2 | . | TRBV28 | CASSPRTGGGYGYTF | TGTGCCAGCAGTCCAAGGACAGGGGGTGGTTATGGCTACACCTTC
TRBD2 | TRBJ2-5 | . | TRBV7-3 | CASSLGGGRETQYF | TGTGCCAGCAGCTTAGGCGGGGGAAGAGAGACCCAGTACTTC
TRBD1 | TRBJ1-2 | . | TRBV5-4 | CASSSGQGSWHGYTF | TGTGCCAGCAGCTCGGGACAGGGGAGTTGGCATGGCTACACCTTC
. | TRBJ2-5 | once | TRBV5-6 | CASSSPPGTQYF | TGTGCCAGCAGCTCCCCCCCGGGGACCCAGTACTTC
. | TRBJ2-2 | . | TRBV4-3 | CASSQDPGDDTGELFF | TGCGCCAGCAGCCAAGACCCGGGGGACGACACCGGGGAGCTGTTTTTT
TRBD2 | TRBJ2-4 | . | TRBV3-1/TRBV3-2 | CASSGGRGESVYSSKNIQYF | TGTGCCAGCAGCGGGGGGAGGGGCGAGTCGGTCTACTCGTCCAAAAACATTCAGTACTTC
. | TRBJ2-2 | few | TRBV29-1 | CSVEDSGPGELFF | TGCAGCGTTGAAGATTCGGGTCCCGGGGAGCTGTTTTTT
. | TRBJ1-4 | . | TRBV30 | CAWSRVSEKLFF | TGTGCCTGGAGTCGGGTTAGTGAAAAACTGTTTTTT
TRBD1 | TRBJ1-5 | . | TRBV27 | CASSPGTGGASNQPQHF | TGTGCCAGCAGTCCTGGGACAGGGGGAGCCTCCAATCAGCCCCAGCATTTT
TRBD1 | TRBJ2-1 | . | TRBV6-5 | CASSYDRGEYNEQFF | TGTGCCAGCAGTTACGACAGGGGAGAATACAATGAGCAGTTCTTC
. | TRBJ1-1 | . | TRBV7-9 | CASSLGGGRTEAFF | TGTGCCAGCAGCTTAGGGGGAGGGCGGACTGAAGCTTTCTTT
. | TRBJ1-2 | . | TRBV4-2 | CASSQGTGLSYGYTF | TGTGCCAGCAGCCAAGGAACAGGTTTGAGCTATGGCTACACCTTC
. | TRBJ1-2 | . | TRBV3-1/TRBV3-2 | CASSQDTATRGGYTF | TGTGCCAGCAGCCAAGACACGGCTACCCGAGGAGGCTACACCTTC
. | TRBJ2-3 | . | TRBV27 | CASSLAESTDTQYF | TGTGCCAGCAGTTTAGCGGAGAGCACAGATACGCAGTATTTT
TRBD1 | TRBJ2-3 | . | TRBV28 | CASSHRGRRTDTQYF | TGTGCCAGCAGTCACAGGGGGCGGAGAACAGATACGCAGTATTTT
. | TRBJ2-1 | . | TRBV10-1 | CASSSTSFGEQFF | TGCGCCAGCAGTAGTACTAGTTTTGGTGAGCAGTTCTTC
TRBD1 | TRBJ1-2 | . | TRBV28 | CASSLRGSDGYTF | TGTGCCAGCAGTCTCAGGGGGAGTGATGGCTACACCTTC
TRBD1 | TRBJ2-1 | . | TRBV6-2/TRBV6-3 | CASSSPGQGANEQFF | TGTGCCAGCAGTTCTCCGGGACAGGGGGCTAATGAGCAGTTCTTC
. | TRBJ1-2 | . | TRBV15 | CATSPGQGNYGYTF | TGTGCCACCAGCCCGGGACAAGGCAACTATGGCTACACCTTC
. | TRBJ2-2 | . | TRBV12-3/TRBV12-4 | CASSIQVTGELFF | TGTGCCAGCAGCATTCAGGTTACCGGGGAGCTGTTTTTT
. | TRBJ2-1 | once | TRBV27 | CASSLGWPDTAYNEQFF | TGTGCCAGCAGTTTAGGTTGGCCGGACACAGCCTACAATGAGCAGTTCTTC
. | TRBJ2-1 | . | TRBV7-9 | CASSRSDSSYNEQFF | TGTGCCAGCAGTAGAAGCGATAGCTCCTACAATGAGCAGTTCTTC
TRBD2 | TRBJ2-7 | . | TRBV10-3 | CAIRRTSGRATYEQYF | TGTGCCATCAGGAGGACTAGCGGGAGGGCAACCTACGAGCAGTACTTC
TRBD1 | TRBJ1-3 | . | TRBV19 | CASSIRGSGTAGNTIYF | TGTGCCAGTAGTATCCGCGGCTCCGGGACAGCTGGAAACACCATATATTTT
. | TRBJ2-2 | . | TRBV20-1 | CSASYEGANTGELFF | TGCAGTGCTAGTTATGAAGGGGCCAACACCGGGGAGCTGTTTTTT
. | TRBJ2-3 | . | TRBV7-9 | CASSLGSRKGTDTQYF | TGTGCCAGCAGCTTGGGGAGCCGCAAGGGCACAGATACGCAGTATTTT
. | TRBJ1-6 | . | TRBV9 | CASSVVLNSPLHF | TGTGCCAGCAGCGTAGTTCTGAATTCACCCCTCCACTTT
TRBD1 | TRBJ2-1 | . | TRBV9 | CASSGRTGGGEQFF | TGTGCCAGCAGCGGCCGGACAGGGGGCGGTGAGCAGTTCTTC
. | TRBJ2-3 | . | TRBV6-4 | CASSEAGGSTDTQYF | TGTGCCAGCAGTGAGGCAGGAGGAAGCACAGATACGCAGTATTTT
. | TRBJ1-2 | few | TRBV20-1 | CSANQGGGYTF | TGCAGTGCTAATCAGGGAGGTGGCTACACCTTC
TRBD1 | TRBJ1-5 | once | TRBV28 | CASSSGTGNQPQHF | TGTGCCAGCAGTTCAGGGACAGGGAACCAGCCCCAGCATTTT
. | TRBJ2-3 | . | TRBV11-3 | CASSFGGSTDTQYF | TGTGCCAGCAGCTTCGGGGGAAGCACAGATACGCAGTATTTT
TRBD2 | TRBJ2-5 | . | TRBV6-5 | CASTSGREEETQYF | TGTGCCAGCACATCAGGGAGGGAAGAAGAGACCCAGTACTTC
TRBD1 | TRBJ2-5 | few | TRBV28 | CASNRGQETQYF | TGTGCCAGCAACAGGGGCCAAGAGACCCAGTACTTC
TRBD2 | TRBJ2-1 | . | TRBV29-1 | CSVGSTSGPFGEQFF | TGCAGCGTTGGATCGACTAGCGGGCCCTTTGGTGAGCAGTTCTTC
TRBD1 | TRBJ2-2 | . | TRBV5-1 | CASRETGVGTGELFF | TGCGCCAGCAGGGAGACAGGGGTTGGCACCGGGGAGCTGTTTTTT